These T cell receptor beta chains were read from a single sample in a study of shared clonotypes between healthy human individuals. Generated by immunoSEQ multiplex PCR, the TCRdb table keeps only in-frame clones and is missing some. The sample shows over a million clones, approximately 97% of them seen only once. Material for sequencing was naive CD4+ T cells sorted from blood. The receptors come from a man aged 30-40 years in good health. CDR3s include the opening cysteine and the closing phenylalanine or tryptophan. A D gene is named only where the DNA matches it firmly. Clone sizes are given selectively: once, few, many, or a class where the clone is expanded.

j_call | v_call | clone_size | d_call | cdr3_nt | cdr3_aa
TRBJ2-2 | TRBV11-2 | NA | TRBD2 | TGTGCCAGCACCTTGATAGCGGGATTCGGGGAGCTGTTTTTT | CASTLIAGFGELFF
TRBJ2-2 | TRBV19 | NA | NA | TGTGCCAGTAGTATAGGCCCATGGGGTTTCCTGAACACCGGGGAGCTGTTTTTT | CASSIGPWGFLNTGELFF
TRBJ2-4 | TRBV4-1 | NA | NA | TGCGCCAGCAGCCAAGAGCTCGGGTTTAGCAAAAACATTCAGTACTTC | CASSQELGFSKNIQYF
TRBJ2-3 | TRBV7-8 | NA | TRBD1 | TGTGCCAGCAGCTTATCCGGGACAGGCACAGATACGCAGTATTTT | CASSLSGTGTDTQYF
TRBJ1-2 | TRBV18 | NA | TRBD1 | TGTGCCAGCTCACGGGGGACAGAAGCTAACTATGGCTACACCTTC | CASSRGTEANYGYTF
TRBJ2-1 | TRBV15 | NA | TRBD2 | TGTGCCACCAGCAGCCCGGGACTAGCGGGAGTGGCTGAGCAGTTCTTC | CATSSPGLAGVAEQFF
TRBJ1-1 | TRBV19 | NA | NA | TGTGCCAGTAGTATTCGGGCCACTTGGGACACTGAAGCTTTCTTT | CASSIRATWDTEAFF
TRBJ2-7 | TRBV6-1 | NA | NA | TGTGCCAGCACCTGGACAGAAAACTCCTACGAGCAGTACTTC | CASTWTENSYEQYF
TRBJ1-1 | TRBV27 | NA | TRBD1 | TGTGCCAGCAGCCGCAGGGGGCTAACTGAAGCTTTCTTT | CASSRRGLTEAFF
TRBJ2-3 | TRBV5-1 | NA | NA | TGCGCCAGCAGCTTGGTAGGGGAGCAGGTAGATACGCAGTATTTT | CASSLVGEQVDTQYF
TRBJ2-1 | TRBV11-2 | NA | TRBD2 | TGTGCCAGCAGCTTTCCCAATACTAGCGGGATTACCTACAATGAGCAGTTCTTC | CASSFPNTSGITYNEQFF
TRBJ2-1 | TRBV28 | NA | NA | TGTGCCAGCAGTTTATCCATGGTGCAGTTCTTC | CASSLSMVQFF
TRBJ2-3 | TRBV5-4 | NA | TRBD2 | TGTGCCAGCAGCCAAGGACTAGTCGGCACAGATACGCAGTATTTT | CASSQGLVGTDTQYF
TRBJ2-7 | TRBV5-1 | NA | NA | TGCGCCAGCAGCGCGGCCCTCTCCTACGAGCAGTACTTC | CASSAALSYEQYF
TRBJ2-7 | TRBV6-5 | NA | NA | TGTGCCAGCAGCCAGGGACCCGCCTCCTACGAGCAGTACTTC | CASSQGPASYEQYF
TRBJ2-3 | TRBV18 | once | TRBD2 | TGTGCCAGCTCAATTGGCCAGCGGGGCTCGGGGGATACGCAGTATTTT | CASSIGQRGSGDTQYF